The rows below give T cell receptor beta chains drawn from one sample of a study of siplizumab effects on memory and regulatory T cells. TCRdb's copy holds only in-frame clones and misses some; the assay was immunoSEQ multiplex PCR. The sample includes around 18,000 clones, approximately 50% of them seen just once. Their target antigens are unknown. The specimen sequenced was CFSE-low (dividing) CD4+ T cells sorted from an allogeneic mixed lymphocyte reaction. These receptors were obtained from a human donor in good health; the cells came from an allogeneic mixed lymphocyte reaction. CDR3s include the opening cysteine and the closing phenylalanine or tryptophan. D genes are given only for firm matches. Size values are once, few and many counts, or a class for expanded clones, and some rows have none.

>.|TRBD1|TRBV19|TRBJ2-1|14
TGTGCCAGTAGTATAGGGGGGACAGACTATGAGCAGTTCTTC
CASSIGGTDYEQFF
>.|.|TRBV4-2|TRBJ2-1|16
TGTGCCAGCAGCCAAGCTCGGGACGGAAGTTACAATGAGCAGTTCTTC
CASSQARDGSYNEQFF
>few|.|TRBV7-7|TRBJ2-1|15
TGTGCCAGCAGCTTAGGAGGGGCGCAAGGGGATGAGCAGTTCTTC
CASSLGGAQGDEQFF
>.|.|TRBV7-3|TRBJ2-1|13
TGTGCCAGCAGCTTATCCAGGGACAATGAGCAGTTCTTC
CASSLSRDNEQFF
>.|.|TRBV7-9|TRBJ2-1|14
TGTGCCAGCAGTACAGGGCTGGGCTACAATGAGCAGTTCTTC
CASSTGLGYNEQFF
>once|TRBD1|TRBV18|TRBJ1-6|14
TGTGCCAGCTCACGACAGGGTAGGAATTCACCCCTCCACTTT
CASSRQGRNSPLHF
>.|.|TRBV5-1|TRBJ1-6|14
TGCGCCAGCAGCGCGGGGTCAAATAATTCACCCCTCCACTTT
CASSAGSNNSPLHF
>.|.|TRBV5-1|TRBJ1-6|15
TGCGCCAGCAGCGTGCAGACAGATAATAATTCACCCCTCCACTTT
CASSVQTDNNSPLHF
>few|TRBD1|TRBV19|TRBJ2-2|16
TGTGCCAGTAGTAGGGAGACAGGGGCGCGTACCGGGGAGCTGTTTTTT
CASSRETGARTGELFF
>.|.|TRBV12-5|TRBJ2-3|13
TGTGCTAGTGGTTTGGTAGGAGCAGATACGCAGTATTTT
CASGLVGADTQYF
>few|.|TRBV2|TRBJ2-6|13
TGTGCCGGTACAGGGACTGGGGCCAACGTCCTGACTTTC
CAGTGTGANVLTF
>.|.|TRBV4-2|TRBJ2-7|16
TGTGCCAGCAGCGGAAGACCGGGTCGCTCCTCCTACGAGCAGTACTTC
CASSGRPGRSSYEQYF
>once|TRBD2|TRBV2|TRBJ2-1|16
TGTGCCAGCAGTGATCGGCGGGGGGGCTCCTACAATGAGCAGTTCTTC
CASSDRRGGSYNEQFF
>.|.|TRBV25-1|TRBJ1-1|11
TGTGCCAGCAGTGAATATATGATGGCTTTCTTT
CASSEYMMAFF
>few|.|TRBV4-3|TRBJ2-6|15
TGCGCCAGCAGCCAGAGAGGGTCAGGGGCCAACGTCCTGACTTTC
CASSQRGSGANVLTF
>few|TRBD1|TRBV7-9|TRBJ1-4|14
TGTGCCAGCAGCTCCCGACAGGGCATTGAAAAACTGTTTTTT
CASSSRQGIEKLFF